Presented here are 3 T cell receptor beta chains from one specimen sequenced in a study of blood T cell repertoires in COVID-19. Profiling relied on immunoSEQ multiplex PCR, and the TCRdb table lists in-frame clones only, not all of them. Counted here are 75,000 to 95,000 clones, 79% occurring once; the ten biggest clones make up roughly 5%. The sample was peripheral blood. The receptors stem from a woman aged 80 or older with active or convalescent COVID-19.

The chain couples TRBV29-1 to TRBJ1-2; weak D call: TRBD1 (5 bases). The CDR3 is 12 amino acids. Trimming took 3 bases from V and 4 from J, leaving 9 bases between them. Germline assignment: CDR1 SQVTM and CDR2 ANQGSEA. For the CDR3, the DNA is TGCAGCGTTGACGGGGGGGTCTATGGCTACACCTTC. Its protein is CSVDGGVYGYTF.

The CDR3 nucleotides are TGTGCCACCAGTGATTTAAGGGGGACGGAGCCGGTAAACACTGAAGCTTTCTTT. This translates into CATSDLRGTEPVNTEAFF. V is TRBV24-1 and J is TRBJ1-1; TRBD1 might be the D (6 bases). The CDR3 sequence is 18 residues long. The V end lost 1 base, the J end lost 2 bases, and 19 bases lay between the germline ends. The germline gives CDR1 KGHDR, CDR2 SFDVKD.

This sequence joins TRBV25-1 and TRBJ1-1; 10 bases line up with TRBD1. Per the germline V gene, CDR1 is MGHDK and CDR2 is SYGVNS. The CDR3 runs 15 residues. With 7 bases clipped from V and 5 bases from J, the junction kept 10 bases outside the gene matches. This chain's CDR3 is CASNPTGGPETEAFF. CDR3 sequence (DNA): TGTGCCAGCAACCCGACAGGGGGCCCTGAGACTGAAGCTTTCTTT.